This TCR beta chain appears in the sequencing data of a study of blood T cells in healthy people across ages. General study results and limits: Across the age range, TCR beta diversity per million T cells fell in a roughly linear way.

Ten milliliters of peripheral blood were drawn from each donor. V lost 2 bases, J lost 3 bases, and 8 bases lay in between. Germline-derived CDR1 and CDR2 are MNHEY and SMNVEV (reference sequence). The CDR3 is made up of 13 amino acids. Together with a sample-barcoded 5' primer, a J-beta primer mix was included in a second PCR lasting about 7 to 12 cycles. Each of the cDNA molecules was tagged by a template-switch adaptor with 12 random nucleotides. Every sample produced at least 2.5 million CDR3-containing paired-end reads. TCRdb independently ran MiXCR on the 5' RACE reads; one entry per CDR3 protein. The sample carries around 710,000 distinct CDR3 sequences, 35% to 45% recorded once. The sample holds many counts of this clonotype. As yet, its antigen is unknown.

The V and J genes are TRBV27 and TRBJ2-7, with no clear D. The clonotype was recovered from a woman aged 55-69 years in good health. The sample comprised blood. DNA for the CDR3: TGTGCCAGCAGTTTAACAGAGAACTACGAGCAGTACTTC. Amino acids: CASSLTENYEQYF.